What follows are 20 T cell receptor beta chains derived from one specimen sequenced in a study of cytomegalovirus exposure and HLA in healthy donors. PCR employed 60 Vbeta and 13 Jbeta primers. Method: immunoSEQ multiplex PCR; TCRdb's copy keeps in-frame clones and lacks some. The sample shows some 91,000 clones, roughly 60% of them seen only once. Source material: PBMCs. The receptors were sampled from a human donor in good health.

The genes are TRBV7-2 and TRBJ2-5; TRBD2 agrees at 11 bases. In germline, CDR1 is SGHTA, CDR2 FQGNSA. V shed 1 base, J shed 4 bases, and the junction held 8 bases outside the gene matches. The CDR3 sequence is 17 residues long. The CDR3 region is CASSLGLAGGGGETQYF. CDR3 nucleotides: TGTGCCAGCAGCTTAGGGCTAGCGGGGGGCGGGGGAGAGACCCAGTACTTC.

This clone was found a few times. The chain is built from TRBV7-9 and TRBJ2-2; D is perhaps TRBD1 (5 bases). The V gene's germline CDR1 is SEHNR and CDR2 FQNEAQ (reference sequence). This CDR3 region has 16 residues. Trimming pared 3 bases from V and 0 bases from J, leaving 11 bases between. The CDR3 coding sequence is TGTGCCAGCAGCTTTAACGACAGAGCGAACACCGGGGAGCTGTTTTTT. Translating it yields CASSFNDRANTGELFF.

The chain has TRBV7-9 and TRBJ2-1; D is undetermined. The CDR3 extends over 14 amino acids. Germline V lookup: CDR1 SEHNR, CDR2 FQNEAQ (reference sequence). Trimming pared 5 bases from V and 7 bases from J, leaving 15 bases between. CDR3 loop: CASSVDSYWNEQFF. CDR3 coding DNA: TGTGCCAGCAGCGTCGACTCATATTGGAATGAGCAGTTCTTC.

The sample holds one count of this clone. The CDR3 here is CASSYEWAPANYGYTF. The CDR3 nucleotides are TGTGCCAGCAGTTACGAGTGGGCACCCGCTAACTATGGCTACACCTTC. The rearrangement links TRBV6-5 to TRBJ1-2; D gene ambiguous. V was cut by 2 bases and J by 0 bases, with 13 bases left in between. The CDR3 spans 16 residues. CDR1 MNHEY and CDR2 SVGAGI come from the germline V gene.

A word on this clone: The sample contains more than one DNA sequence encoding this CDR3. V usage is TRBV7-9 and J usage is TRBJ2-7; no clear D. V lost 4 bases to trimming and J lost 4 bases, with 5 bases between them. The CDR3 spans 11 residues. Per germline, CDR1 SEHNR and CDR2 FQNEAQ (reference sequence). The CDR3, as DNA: TGTGCCAGCAGCTCCGCGTACGAGCAGTACTTC. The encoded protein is CASSSAYEQYF.

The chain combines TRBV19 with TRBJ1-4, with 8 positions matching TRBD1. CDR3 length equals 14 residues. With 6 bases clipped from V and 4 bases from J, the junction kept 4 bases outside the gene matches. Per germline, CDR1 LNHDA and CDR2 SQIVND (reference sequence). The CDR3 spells CASRTGQVNEKLFF. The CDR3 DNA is TGTGCCAGTAGGACGGGACAGGTTAATGAAAAACTGTTTTTT.

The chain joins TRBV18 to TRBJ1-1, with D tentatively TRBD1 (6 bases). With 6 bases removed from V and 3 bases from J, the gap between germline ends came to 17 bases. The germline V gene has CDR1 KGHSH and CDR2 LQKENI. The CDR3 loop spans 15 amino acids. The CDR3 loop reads CASSVLGPGDTEAFF. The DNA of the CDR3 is TGTGCCAGCTCTGTACTGGGCCCAGGGGACACTGAAGCTTTCTTT.

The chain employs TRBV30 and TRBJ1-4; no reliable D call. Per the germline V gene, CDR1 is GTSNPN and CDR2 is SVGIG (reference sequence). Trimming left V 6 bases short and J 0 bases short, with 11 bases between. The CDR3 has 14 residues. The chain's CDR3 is CACDLGTTNEKLFF. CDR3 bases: TGTGCCTGTGACCTGGGCACAACTAATGAAAAACTGTTTTTT.

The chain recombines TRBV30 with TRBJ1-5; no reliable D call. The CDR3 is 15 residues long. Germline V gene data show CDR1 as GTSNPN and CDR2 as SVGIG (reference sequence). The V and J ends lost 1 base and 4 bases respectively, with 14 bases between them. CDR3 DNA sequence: TGTGCCTGGAGTGCCGGCGGGCCGGGGAATCAGCCCCAGCATTTT. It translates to CAWSAGGPGNQPQHF.

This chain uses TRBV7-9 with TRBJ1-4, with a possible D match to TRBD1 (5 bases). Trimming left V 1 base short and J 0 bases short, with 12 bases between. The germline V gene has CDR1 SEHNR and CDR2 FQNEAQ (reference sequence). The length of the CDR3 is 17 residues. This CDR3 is CASSLDRGPATNEKLFF. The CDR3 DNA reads TGTGCCAGCAGCTTAGATAGGGGCCCCGCAACTAATGAAAAACTGTTTTTT. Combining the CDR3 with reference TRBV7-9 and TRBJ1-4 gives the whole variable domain DTGVSQNPRHKITKRGQNVTFRCDPISEHNRLYWYRQTLGQGPEFLTYFQNEAQLEKSRLLSDRFSAERPKGSFSTLEIQRTEQGDSAMYLCASSLDRGPATNEKLFFGSGTQLSVL.

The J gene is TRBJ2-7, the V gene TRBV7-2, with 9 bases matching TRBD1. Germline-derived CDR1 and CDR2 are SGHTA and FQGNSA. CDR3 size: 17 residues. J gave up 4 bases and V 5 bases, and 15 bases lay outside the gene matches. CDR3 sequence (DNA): TGTGCCAGCAGCCCCTTGGGGTCCGGGACAGGGAAGTACGAGCAGTACTTC. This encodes CASSPLGSGTGKYEQYF.

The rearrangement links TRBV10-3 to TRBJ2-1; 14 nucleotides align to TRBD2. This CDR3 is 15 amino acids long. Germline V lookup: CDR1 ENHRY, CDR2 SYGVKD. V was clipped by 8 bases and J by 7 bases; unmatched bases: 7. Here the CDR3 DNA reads TGTGCCATCGCGACTAGCGGGGGGGCCGGAAATGAGCAGTTCTTC. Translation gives CAIATSGGAGNEQFF.

The CDR3 sequence is CASSLQGVAENTEAFF. The DNA for the CDR3 is TGCGCCAGCAGCCTTCAGGGGGTCGCCGAGAACACTGAAGCTTTCTTT. The rearrangement links TRBV5-1 to TRBJ1-1; 7 bases line up with TRBD1. Germline CDR1 and CDR2: SGHRS and YFSETQ. This CDR3 is 16 amino acids long. The ends lost 4 bases at V and 1 base at J; junction bases unmatched: 10.

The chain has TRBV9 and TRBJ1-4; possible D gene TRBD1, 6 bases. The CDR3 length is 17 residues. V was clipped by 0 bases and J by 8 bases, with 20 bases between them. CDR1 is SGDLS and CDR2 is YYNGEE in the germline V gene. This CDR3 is CASSVGEGGDREEKLFF. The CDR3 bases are TGTGCCAGCAGCGTAGGAGAGGGGGGGGATAGGGAAGAAAAACTGTTTTTT. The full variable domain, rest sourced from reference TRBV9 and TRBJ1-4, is DSGVTQTPKHLITATGQRVTLRCSPRSGDLSVYWYQQSLDQGLQFLIQYYNGEERAKGNILERFSAQQFPDLHSELNLSSLELGDSALYFCASSVGEGGDREEKLFFGSGTQLSVL.

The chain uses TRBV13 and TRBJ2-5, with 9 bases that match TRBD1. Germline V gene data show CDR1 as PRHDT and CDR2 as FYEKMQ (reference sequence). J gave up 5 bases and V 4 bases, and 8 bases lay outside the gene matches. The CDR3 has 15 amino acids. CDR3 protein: CASSSATGGGETQYF. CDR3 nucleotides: TGTGCCAGCAGCTCTGCTACAGGGGGCGGGGAGACCCAGTACTTC.

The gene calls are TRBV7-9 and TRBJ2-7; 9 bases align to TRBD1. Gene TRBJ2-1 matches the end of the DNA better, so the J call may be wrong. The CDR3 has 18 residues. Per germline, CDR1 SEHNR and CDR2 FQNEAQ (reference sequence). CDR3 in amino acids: CASSRRDRASSSYNEQFF. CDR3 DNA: TGTGCCAGCAGCCGCCGGGACAGGGCCTCAAGCTCCTACAATGAGCAGTTCTTC.

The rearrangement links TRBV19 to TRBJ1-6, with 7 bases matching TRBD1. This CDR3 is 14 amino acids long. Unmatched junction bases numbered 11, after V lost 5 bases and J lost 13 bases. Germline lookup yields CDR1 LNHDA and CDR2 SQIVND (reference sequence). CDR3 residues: CASSSGQPIHPLHF. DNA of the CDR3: TGTGCCAGTAGTTCGGGACAGCCAATTCACCCCCTCCACTTT. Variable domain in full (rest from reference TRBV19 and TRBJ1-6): DGGITQSPKYLFRKEGQNVTLSCEQNLNHDAMYWYRQDPGQGLRLIYYSQIVNDFQKGDIAEGYSVSREKKESFPLTVTSAQKNPTAFYLCASSSGQPIHPLHFGNGTRLTVT.

This CDR3 reads CASSQTLGGSGANVLTF. The CDR3 DNA reads as TGTGCCAGCAGCCAAACCCTCGGAGGGTCTGGGGCCAACGTCCTGACTTTC. This chain connects TRBV11-2 to TRBJ2-6, with D possibly TRBD2 on 6 matching bases. V was shortened by 5 bases and J by 1 base, with 15 bases between the two germline ends. The V gene's germline CDR1 is SGHAT and CDR2 FQNNGV. The CDR3 loop spans 17 amino acids.

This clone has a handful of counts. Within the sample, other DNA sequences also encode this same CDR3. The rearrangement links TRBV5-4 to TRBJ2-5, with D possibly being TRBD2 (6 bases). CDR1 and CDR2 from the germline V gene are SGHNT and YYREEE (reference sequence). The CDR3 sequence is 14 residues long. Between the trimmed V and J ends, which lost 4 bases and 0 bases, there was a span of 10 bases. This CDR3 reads CASSPGGYQETQYF. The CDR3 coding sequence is TGTGCCAGCAGCCCTGGGGGGTACCAAGAGACCCAGTACTTC.

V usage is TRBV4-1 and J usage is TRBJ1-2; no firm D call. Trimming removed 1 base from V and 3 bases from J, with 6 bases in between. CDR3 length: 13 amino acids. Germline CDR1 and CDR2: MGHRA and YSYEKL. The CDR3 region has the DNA TGCGCCAGCAGCCAAGTCCCAGACTATGGCTACACCTTC. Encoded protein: CASSQVPDYGYTF.